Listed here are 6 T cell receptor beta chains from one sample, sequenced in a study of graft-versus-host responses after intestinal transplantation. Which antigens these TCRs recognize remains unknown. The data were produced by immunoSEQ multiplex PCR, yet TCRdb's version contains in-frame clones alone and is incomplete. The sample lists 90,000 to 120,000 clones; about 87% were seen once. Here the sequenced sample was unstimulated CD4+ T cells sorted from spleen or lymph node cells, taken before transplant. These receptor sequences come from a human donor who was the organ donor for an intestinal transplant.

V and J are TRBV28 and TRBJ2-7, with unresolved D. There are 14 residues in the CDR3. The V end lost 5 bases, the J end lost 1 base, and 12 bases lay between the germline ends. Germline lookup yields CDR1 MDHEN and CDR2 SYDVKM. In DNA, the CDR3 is TGTGCCAGCAGTACCCAACCTAAATCCTACGAGCAGTACTTC. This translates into CASSTQPKSYEQYF.

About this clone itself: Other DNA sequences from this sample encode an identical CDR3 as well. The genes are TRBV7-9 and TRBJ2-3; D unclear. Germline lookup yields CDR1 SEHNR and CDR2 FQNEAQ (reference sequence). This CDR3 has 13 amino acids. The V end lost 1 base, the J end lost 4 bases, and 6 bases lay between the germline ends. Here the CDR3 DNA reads TGTGCCAGCAGCTTAGGCGGAGCAGATACGCAGTATTTT. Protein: CASSLGGADTQYF.

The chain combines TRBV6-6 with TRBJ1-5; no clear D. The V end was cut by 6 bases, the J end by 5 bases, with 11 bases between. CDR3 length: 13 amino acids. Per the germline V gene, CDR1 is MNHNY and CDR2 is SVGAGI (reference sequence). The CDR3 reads CASRVIWDQPQHF. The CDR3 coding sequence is TGTGCCAGCAGGGTAATATGGGATCAGCCCCAGCATTTT.

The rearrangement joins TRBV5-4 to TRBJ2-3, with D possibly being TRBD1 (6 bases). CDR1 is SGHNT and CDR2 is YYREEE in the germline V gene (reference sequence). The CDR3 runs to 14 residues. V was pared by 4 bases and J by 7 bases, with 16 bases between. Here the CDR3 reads CASSPGQRLNTQYF. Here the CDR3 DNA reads TGTGCCAGCAGCCCAGGACAGCGCTTAAATACGCAGTATTTT.

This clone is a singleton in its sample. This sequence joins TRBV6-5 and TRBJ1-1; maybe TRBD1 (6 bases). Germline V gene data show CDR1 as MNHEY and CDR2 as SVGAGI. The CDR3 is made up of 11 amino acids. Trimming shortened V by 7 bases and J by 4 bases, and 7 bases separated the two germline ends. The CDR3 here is CASIQGTEAFF. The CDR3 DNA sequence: TGTGCCAGCATACAGGGCACTGAAGCTTTCTTT.

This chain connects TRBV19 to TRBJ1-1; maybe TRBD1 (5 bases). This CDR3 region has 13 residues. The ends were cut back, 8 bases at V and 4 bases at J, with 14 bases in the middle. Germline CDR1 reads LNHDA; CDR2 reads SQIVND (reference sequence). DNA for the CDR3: TGTGCCAGTTCGGGGGGAGGGAGCACTGAAGCTTTCTTT. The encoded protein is CASSGGGSTEAFF.